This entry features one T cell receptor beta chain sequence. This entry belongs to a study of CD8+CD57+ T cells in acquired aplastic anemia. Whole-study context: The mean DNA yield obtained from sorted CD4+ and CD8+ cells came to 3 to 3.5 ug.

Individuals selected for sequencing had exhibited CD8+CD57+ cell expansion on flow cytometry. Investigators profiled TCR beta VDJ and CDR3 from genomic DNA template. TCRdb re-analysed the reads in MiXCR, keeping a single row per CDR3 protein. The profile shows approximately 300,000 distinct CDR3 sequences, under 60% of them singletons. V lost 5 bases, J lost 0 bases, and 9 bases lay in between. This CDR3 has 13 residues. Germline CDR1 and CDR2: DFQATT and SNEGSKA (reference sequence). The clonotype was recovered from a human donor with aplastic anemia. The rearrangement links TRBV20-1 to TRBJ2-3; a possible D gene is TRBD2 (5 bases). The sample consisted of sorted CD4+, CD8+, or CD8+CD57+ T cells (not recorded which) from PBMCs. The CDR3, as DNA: TGCAGTGCTCTAGGGAGAAGCACAGATACGCAGTATTTT. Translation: CSALGRSTDTQYF.